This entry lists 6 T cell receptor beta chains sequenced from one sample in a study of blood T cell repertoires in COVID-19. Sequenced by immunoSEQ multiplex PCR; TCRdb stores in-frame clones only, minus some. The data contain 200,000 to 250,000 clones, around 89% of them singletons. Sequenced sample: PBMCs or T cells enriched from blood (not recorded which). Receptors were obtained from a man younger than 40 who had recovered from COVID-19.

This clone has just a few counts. As DNA, the CDR3 is TGTGCCAGCAGCCTCTTCGGGACAGCCGCCTTCTACGAGCAGTACTTC. This codes for CASSLFGTAAFYEQYF. This chain connects TRBV7-9 to TRBJ2-7; 7 bases fit TRBD1. Germline CDR1 SEHNR, CDR2 FQNEAQ (reference sequence). The CDR3 is made up of 16 amino acids. V shed 5 bases, J shed 3 bases, and the junction held 13 bases outside the gene matches.

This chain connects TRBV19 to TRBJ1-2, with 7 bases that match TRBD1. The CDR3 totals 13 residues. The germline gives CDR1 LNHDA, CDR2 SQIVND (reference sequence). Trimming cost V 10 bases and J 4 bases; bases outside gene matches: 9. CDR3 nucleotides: TGTGCCACCGCTCCCGGGACAGTCTATGGCTACACCTTC. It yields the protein CATAPGTVYGYTF.

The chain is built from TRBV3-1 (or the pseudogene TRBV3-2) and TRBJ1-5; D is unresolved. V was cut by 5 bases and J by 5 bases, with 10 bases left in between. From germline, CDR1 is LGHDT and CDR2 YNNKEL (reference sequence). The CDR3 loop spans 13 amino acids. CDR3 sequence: CASSDTRDQPQHF. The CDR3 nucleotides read TGTGCCAGCAGCGACACGAGGGATCAGCCCCAGCATTTT.

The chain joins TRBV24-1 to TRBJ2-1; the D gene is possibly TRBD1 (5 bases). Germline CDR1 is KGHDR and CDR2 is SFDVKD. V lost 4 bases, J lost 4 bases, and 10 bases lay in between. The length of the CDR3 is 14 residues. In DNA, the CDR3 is TGTGCCACCAGTGACAGGGTGACGTACAATGAGCAGTTCTTC. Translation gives CATSDRVTYNEQFF.

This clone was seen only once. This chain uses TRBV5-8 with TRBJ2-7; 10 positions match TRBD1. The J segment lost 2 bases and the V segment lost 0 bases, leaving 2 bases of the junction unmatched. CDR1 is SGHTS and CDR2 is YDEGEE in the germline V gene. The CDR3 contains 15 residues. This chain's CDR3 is CASSLGQGAAYEQYF. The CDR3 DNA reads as TGTGCCAGCAGCTTGGGACAGGGGGCAGCCTACGAGCAGTACTTC. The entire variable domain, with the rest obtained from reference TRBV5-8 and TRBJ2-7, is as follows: EAGVTQSPTHLIKTRGQQATLRCSPISGHTSVYWYQQALGLGLQFLLWYDEGEERNRGNFPPRFSGRQFPNYSSELNVNALELEDSALYLCASSLGQGAAYEQYFGPGTRLTVT.

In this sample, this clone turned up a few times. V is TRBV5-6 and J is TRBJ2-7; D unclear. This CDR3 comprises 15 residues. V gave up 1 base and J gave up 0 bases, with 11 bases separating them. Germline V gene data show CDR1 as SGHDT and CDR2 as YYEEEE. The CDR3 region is CASSLLEESSYEQYF. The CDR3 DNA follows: TGTGCCAGCAGCTTGTTAGAGGAGAGCTCCTACGAGCAGTACTTC.